This entry lists 16 T cell receptor beta chains sequenced from one sample in a study of pediatric ulcerative colitis. Libraries were prepared by immunoSEQ multiplex PCR; TCRdb keeps only in-frame clonotypes and omits some of them. The sample lists about 36,000 clones, approximately 87% occurring once. The sample taken for sequencing was blood. The origin of the receptors is a girl aged 5 to 17 with moderate ulcerative colitis.

This chain connects TRBV10-1 to TRBJ1-5; no firm D call. CDR3 size: 13 residues. Trimming removed 6 bases from V and 3 bases from J, with 9 bases in between. Germline CDR1 WNHNN, CDR2 SYGVQD (reference sequence). The CDR3 coding sequence is TGCGCCAGCAGCCCAGGATCCAATCAGCCCCAGCATTTT. This translates into CASSPGSNQPQHF.

This rearrangement joins TRBV7-8 to TRBJ2-6; D remains unclear. CDR1 SGHVS and CDR2 FQNEAQ come from the germline V gene. V shed 2 bases and J shed 0 bases, with 5 bases lying between them. CDR3 length equals 15 residues. CDR3: CASSLTISGANVLTF. CDR3 nucleotide sequence: TGTGCCAGCAGCTTAACCATCTCTGGGGCCAACGTCCTGACTTTC.

This sequence joins TRBV2 and TRBJ1-2; maybe TRBD1 (5 bases). The germline CDR1 and CDR2 sequences are SNHLY and FYNNEI. V was pared by 7 bases and J by 4 bases, with 13 bases between. The CDR3 totals 13 residues. The CDR3 region is CASTGRGPYGYTF. The CDR3 nucleotides are TGTGCCAGCACTGGACGGGGACCCTATGGCTACACCTTC. The entire variable domain, with the rest obtained from reference TRBV2 and TRBJ1-2, is as follows: EPEVTQTPSHQVTQMGQEVILRCVPISNHLYFYWYRQILGQKVEFLVSFYNNEISEKSEIFDDQFSVERPDGSNFTLKIRSTKLEDSAMYFCASTGRGPYGYTFGSGTRLTVV.

The V gene is TRBV10-3, the J gene TRBJ1-1, with 9 positions matching TRBD1. Per germline, CDR1 ENHRY and CDR2 SYGVKD. Trimming took 5 bases from V and 5 from J; bases not matched to a gene: 12. The CDR3 is 16 residues long. For the CDR3, the DNA is TGTGCCATCAGTAAAATTCCCGGACAGGGGAAGACTGAAGCTTTCTTT. This gives the protein CAISKIPGQGKTEAFF.

The rearrangement joins TRBV7-7 to TRBJ2-3, with 7 bases identical to TRBD2. V was clipped by 5 bases and J by 3 bases; unmatched bases: 8. CDR1 is SSHAT and CDR2 is FNYEAQ in the germline V gene (reference sequence). This CDR3 is built from 15 residues. Here the CDR3 reads CASSRGLVRTDTQYF. The CDR3 DNA follows: TGTGCCAGCAGCCGTGGACTAGTTCGGACAGATACGCAGTATTTT.

This chain uses TRBV2 with TRBJ2-4; no definite D call. In germline, CDR1 is SNHLY, CDR2 FYNNEI. Trimming took 6 bases from V and 3 from J, leaving 9 bases between them. The CDR3 sequence is 13 residues long. CDR3 bases: TGTGCCAGCAGAACAGATGGCAAAAACATTCAGTACTTC. Its translation is CASRTDGKNIQYF.

This rearrangement joins TRBV18 to TRBJ2-7; 9 bases fit TRBD1. Germline V CDR1 and CDR2: KGHSH, LQKENI. The CDR3 has 15 amino acids. Trimming cost V 2 bases and J 7 bases; bases outside gene matches: 9. The CDR3 is CASSPRDRVSGEQYF. The DNA of the CDR3 is TGTGCCAGCTCACCAAGGGACAGGGTATCGGGAGAGCAGTACTTC.

The sample holds a few counts of this clone. This chain uses TRBV19 with TRBJ1-2; the D gene is possibly TRBD1 (6 bases). Trimming took off 1 base at V and 6 bases at J, with 15 bases between the two ends. The CDR3 totals 15 residues. The germline gives CDR1 LNHDA, CDR2 SQIVND (reference sequence). The CDR3 is CASSIANRARDGYTF. The CDR3 DNA is TGTGCCAGTAGTATAGCTAACAGGGCCCGGGATGGCTACACCTTC.

The chain carries TRBV7-2 and TRBJ1-5; D call uncertain. The V end was cut by 5 bases, the J end by 3 bases, with 8 bases between. The CDR3 totals 13 residues. CDR1 is SGHTA, CDR2 FQGNSA, per germline. The CDR3 reads CASSRRTNQPQHF. CDR3 sequence (DNA): TGTGCCAGCAGCCGTCGGACCAATCAGCCCCAGCATTTT.

The chain employs TRBV19 and TRBJ2-2; the D gene is possibly TRBD1 (6 bases). CDR3 size: 14 residues. Per germline, CDR1 LNHDA and CDR2 SQIVND (reference sequence). With 5 bases removed from V and 2 bases from J, the gap between germline ends came to 9 bases. The CDR3 reads CASSYRVNTGELFF. For the CDR3, the DNA is TGTGCCAGTAGTTACAGGGTAAACACCGGGGAGCTGTTTTTT.

The chain recombines TRBV28 with TRBJ1-5, with unresolved D. Between the trimmed V and J ends, which lost 3 bases and 0 bases, there was a span of 12 bases. Germline CDR1 reads MDHEN; CDR2 reads SYDVKM. CDR3 length equals 16 residues. The CDR3 is CASSFLYIHSNQPQHF. The CDR3 nucleotides read TGTGCCAGCAGTTTTTTATACATACATAGCAATCAGCCCCAGCATTTT. The whole variable domain, remainder taken from reference TRBV28 and TRBJ1-5, is DVKVTQSSRYLVKRTGEKVFLECVQDMDHENMFWYRQDPGLGLRLIYFSYDVKMKEKGDIPEGYSVSREKKERFSLILESASTNQTSMYLCASSFLYIHSNQPQHFGDGTRLSIL.

The V and J genes are TRBV6-6 and TRBJ2-5, with D maybe TRBD2 (7 bases). The CDR3 has 15 residues. Trimming took 2 bases from V and 5 from J, leaving 15 bases between them. Germline V CDR1 and CDR2: MNHNY, SVGAGI (reference sequence). The CDR3 DNA reads as TGTGCCAGCAGTTACCCGGGGGCGGGAGCGGAGACCCAGTACTTC. Its translation: CASSYPGAGAETQYF.

This clone appeared a few times. The chain has TRBV30 and TRBJ1-2, with a weak D call TRBD1 (5 bases). The germline V gene encodes CDR1 GTSNPN and CDR2 SVGIG (reference sequence). V gave up 2 bases and J gave up 8 bases, with 15 bases separating them. The CDR3 covers 13 residues. In DNA form, the CDR3 reads TGTGCCTGGAGTCCGGGGGAGCCGGGGGGCTACACCTTC. Its translation: CAWSPGEPGGYTF.

The gene calls are TRBV28 and TRBJ1-2; D gene unclear. V lost 6 bases to trimming and J lost 8 bases, with 16 bases between them. The CDR3 is made up of 13 amino acids. Germline CDR1 reads MDHEN; CDR2 reads SYDVKM. For the CDR3, the DNA is TGTGCCAGCAGCCCGGACCTCCTTCAGGGCTACACCTTC. It translates to CASSPDLLQGYTF.

The chain employs TRBV6-1 and TRBJ1-6; 8 bases are a match to TRBD1. Per the germline V gene, CDR1 is MNHNS and CDR2 is SASEGT. Germline trimming cut 1 base from V and 14 bases from J; bases unmatched to any gene: 7. The CDR3 has 14 residues. The chain's CDR3 is CASSEGTGIITLHF. The CDR3 bases are TGTGCCAGCAGTGAAGGGACAGGGATCATCACCCTCCACTTT.

J is TRBJ2-5 and V is TRBV7-9; TRBD1 aligns across 9 bases. The CDR3 runs to 15 residues. Germline V gives CDR1 SEHNR, CDR2 FQNEAQ (reference sequence). The junction had 3 bases not matched to a gene; V was cut back by 2 bases and J by 2 bases. CDR3 protein: CASSLNRGRQETQYF. The CDR3 DNA reads as TGTGCCAGCAGCTTAAACAGGGGGCGGCAAGAGACCCAGTACTTC.